These T cell receptor beta chains were read from a single sample in a study of blood T cell repertoires in COVID-19. Libraries were prepared by immunoSEQ multiplex PCR; TCRdb keeps only in-frame clonotypes and omits some of them. The table has around 120,000 clones, 78% seen once. Sequencing was done on a sample of peripheral blood. The receptor set was obtained from a man between 65 and 80 years old with acute or convalescent COVID-19. Each CDR3 is given with its conserved first and last residue. D genes are given only for firm matches. Rows may omit the clone size; those that give it use once, few, many or a size class.

TRBD1 | NA | TRBJ2-6 | TRBV18 | CASSRRTGANSGANVLTF | TGTGCCAGCTCACGACGGACAGGGGCCAACTCTGGGGCCAACGTCCTGACTTTC
TRBD2 | NA | TRBJ2-3 | TRBV6-5 | CASIFSGGLTDTQYF | TGTGCCAGCATTTTTAGCGGGGGCCTCACAGATACGCAGTATTTT
TRBD1 | NA | TRBJ2-2 | TRBV15 | CATSRWTGGVHGELFF | TGTGCCACCAGCAGGTGGACAGGGGGCGTCCACGGGGAGCTGTTTTTT
NA | once | TRBJ1-1 | TRBV11-3 | CASSLGAGMNTEAFF | TGTGCCAGCAGCTTAGGAGCGGGCATGAACACTGAGGCTTTCTTT
TRBD1 | NA | TRBJ2-7 | TRBV29-1 | CSVESGQGSEQYF | TGCAGCGTTGAATCGGGACAGGGGTCTGAGCAGTACTTC
NA | NA | TRBJ2-7 | TRBV11-1 | CASSLGGTVRGEQYF | TGTGCCAGCAGCTTAGGAGGTACCGTACGGGGCGAGCAGTACTTC
TRBD1 | NA | TRBJ1-2 | TRBV9 | CASSLRDSLYGYTF | TGTGCCAGCAGCCTACGGGACAGTCTCTATGGCTACACCTTC
NA | NA | TRBJ1-1 | TRBV4-2 | CASSQGTGRGEAFF | TGTGCCAGCAGCCAAGGTACAGGGCGCGGTGAAGCTTTCTTT
NA | NA | TRBJ1-2 | TRBV7-8 | CASSPGSPYGYTF | TGTGCCAGCAGCCCGGGTTCGCCATATGGCTACACCTTC
NA | NA | TRBJ1-6 | TRBV12-3/TRBV12-4 | CASRPELDSPLHF | TGTGCCAGCAGGCCGGAGCTGGATTCACCCCTCCACTTT
TRBD2 | NA | TRBJ2-5 | TRBV11-3 | CASSSRSGGVETQYF | TGTGCCAGCAGCTCCCGGAGCGGGGGGGTAGAGACCCAGTACTTC
TRBD2 | NA | TRBJ2-5 | TRBV3-1/TRBV3-2 | CASSQGSGSLVETQYF | TGTGCCAGCAGCCAAGGTAGCGGGTCTTTGGTAGAGACCCAGTACTTC
TRBD1 | NA | TRBJ2-5 | TRBV29-1 | CSVGTGEETQYF | TGCAGCGTAGGGACAGGGGAAGAGACCCAGTACTTC
NA | NA | TRBJ2-1 | TRBV5-1 | CASSLVSSGRYNEQFF | TGCGCCAGCAGCTTGGTATCCAGCGGCCGCTACAATGAGCAGTTCTTC
NA | NA | TRBJ1-6 | TRBV6-2/TRBV6-3 | CASSYPDNSPLHF | TGTGCCAGCAGTTACCCGGATAATTCACCCCTCCACTTT
TRBD1 | once | TRBJ1-6 | TRBV9 | CASSDRTGVNSPLHF | TGTGCCAGCAGCGACAGGACAGGGGTGAATTCACCCCTCCACTTT
NA | NA | TRBJ2-7 | TRBV11-3 | CASSPNSYEQYF | TGTGCCAGCAGCCCAAACTCCTACGAGCAGTACTTC
TRBD1 | once | TRBJ1-1 | TRBV4-2 | CASSQDGQGRRSEAFF | TGTGCCAGCAGCCAAGATGGACAGGGACGGCGCTCTGAAGCTTTCTTT
NA | NA | TRBJ1-1 | TRBV5-5 | CASSLEGRMNTEAFF | TGTGCCAGCAGCTTAGAGGGGAGGATGAACACTGAAGCTTTCTTT
NA | NA | TRBJ1-3 | TRBV6-1 | CASSEPPGSGNTIYF | TGTGCCAGCAGTGAACCGCCCGGCTCTGGAAACACCATATATTTT
NA | NA | TRBJ1-1 | TRBV7-2 | CASSLVPGNTEAFF | TGTGCCAGCAGCTTAGTTCCAGGGAACACTGAAGCTTTCTTT
TRBD1 | NA | TRBJ1-6 | TRBV6-5 | CAARDRGRSPLHF | TGTGCCGCTCGGGACAGGGGGCGATCACCCCTCCACTTT
NA | NA | TRBJ1-5 | TRBV5-1 | CASSLEGAQPQHF | TGCGCCAGCAGCTTGGAAGGGGCTCAGCCCCAGCATTTT
NA | NA | TRBJ2-2 | TRBV4-1 | CASSQDSRGWTGELFF | TGCGCCAGCAGCCAAGACTCGCGGGGTTGGACCGGGGAGCTGTTTTTT
NA | NA | TRBJ1-4 | TRBV5-4 | CASSLGGLNEKLFF | TGTGCCAGCAGCTTGGGTGGACTTAATGAAAAACTGTTTTTT
TRBD1 | NA | TRBJ2-1 | TRBV4-3 | CASSHPGGVEQFF | TGCGCCAGCAGCCATCCAGGGGGTGTCGAGCAGTTCTTC
TRBD1 | NA | TRBJ1-5 | TRBV7-2 | CASSNQGAYQPQHF | TGTGCCAGCAGCAATCAGGGGGCTTATCAGCCCCAGCATTTT
NA | few | TRBJ2-1 | TRBV9 | CASSPQVNEQFF | TGTGCCAGCAGTCCTCAGGTCAATGAGCAGTTCTTC
TRBD1 | NA | TRBJ2-2 | TRBV7-3 | CASSPDRAGGELFF | TGTGCCAGCAGCCCAGACAGGGCGGGCGGGGAGCTGTTTTTT
NA | NA | TRBJ1-1 | TRBV5-1 | CASSSGGLGTEAFF | TGCGCCAGCAGCTCGGGTGGTTTGGGCACTGAAGCTTTCTTT
NA | few | TRBJ1-3 | TRBV6-5 | CATLYSGNTIYF | TGTGCCACCCTTTACTCTGGAAACACCATATATTTT
NA | NA | TRBJ2-6 | TRBV7-2 | CASSLVGAGANVLTF | TGTGCCAGCAGCTTAGTGGGAGCTGGGGCCAACGTCCTGACTTTC
TRBD1 | NA | TRBJ1-2 | TRBV30 | CAWSGQGVGYTF | TGTGCCTGGAGCGGACAGGGGGTTGGTTACACCTTC
TRBD1 | NA | TRBJ1-2 | TRBV11-1 | CASTAQGADGYTF | TGTGCCAGCACCGCACAGGGGGCCGATGGCTACACCTTC
NA | NA | TRBJ1-5 | TRBV20-1 | CSASNNQPQHF | TGCAGTGCTAGCAACAATCAGCCCCAGCATTTT
NA | NA | TRBJ1-4 | TRBV19 | CASSIHRQLRAEKLFF | TGTGCCAGTAGTATCCACCGACAGCTACGGGCTGAAAAACTGTTTTTT
NA | few | TRBJ1-3 | TRBV7-2 | CASSPMGRRISGNTIYF | TGTGCCAGCAGCCCTATGGGCCGACGGATCTCTGGAAACACCATATATTTT
NA | NA | TRBJ2-2 | TRBV27 | CASSTLSSVSNTGELFF | TGTGCCAGCAGTACCTTATCTAGCGTCTCGAACACCGGGGAGCTGTTTTTT
NA | NA | TRBJ2-1 | TRBV21-1 | CAREYDRGSFYNEQFF | TGTGCCAGAGAATACGACAGGGGAAGTTTCTACAATGAGCAGTTCTTC
NA | NA | TRBJ1-1 | TRBV4-1 | CASSPGLGGQTEAFF | TGCGCCAGCAGCCCAGGACTGGGGGGGCAGACTGAAGCTTTCTTT
NA | few | TRBJ1-3 | TRBV11-2 | CASSLTFSGNTIYF | TGTGCCAGCAGCCTCACATTCTCTGGAAACACCATATATTTT
NA | NA | TRBJ1-2 | TRBV7-9 | CASSFGDYGYTF | TGTGCCAGCAGCTTTGGAGACTATGGCTACACCTTC
TRBD1 | NA | TRBJ1-1 | TRBV7-9 | CASSIYYRGRSTEAFF | TGTGCCAGCAGCATATATTACAGGGGGCGAAGCACTGAAGCTTTCTTT
TRBD1 | NA | TRBJ1-1 | TRBV5-4 | CASSGTMTGVDTEAFF | TGTGCCAGCAGCGGAACTATGACAGGGGTCGACACTGAAGCTTTCTTT
TRBD1 | NA | TRBJ1-2 | TRBV15 | CATSAGGVDGYTF | TGTGCCACCAGCGCAGGGGGCGTAGATGGCTACACCTTC
TRBD2 | NA | TRBJ2-3 | TRBV18 | CASFDRPSGGAQYF | TGTGCCAGCTTCGACCGCCCTAGCGGTGGGGCGCAGTATTTT